The 12 T cell receptor beta chains presented below share a single source sample, sequenced in a study of CD8+CD57+ T cells in acquired aplastic anemia. Genomic DNA, serving as template, underwent TCR beta VDJ and CDR3 profiling. TCRdb fed the reads into MiXCR, producing one record per CDR3 protein. The sample lists some 130,000 distinct CDR3 sequences, around 50% seen once, with about 2.3% in the top ten. The material sequenced was sorted CD4+, CD8+, or CD8+CD57+ T cells (not recorded which) from PBMCs. The receptors derive from a human donor in good health, serving as a control.

The chain links TRBV19 to TRBJ2-1; D not resolved. Trimming shortened V by 6 bases and J by 7 bases, and 13 bases separated the two germline ends. The CDR3 loop spans 13 amino acids. Germline V gives CDR1 LNHDA, CDR2 SQIVND (reference sequence). The CDR3 here is CASRQAVGNEQFF. CDR3 in DNA: TGTGCCAGTAGGCAAGCAGTAGGTAATGAGCAGTTCTTC.

Only a few counts were recorded for this clonotype. This could be a read error, since a much larger clone is one nucleotide away. The chain uses TRBV9 and TRBJ2-3, with D perhaps matching TRBD1 (5 bases). The V gene's germline CDR1 is SGDLS and CDR2 YYNGEE. This CDR3 has 15 residues. For the CDR3, the DNA is TGTGCCCGCAGCGTCGGACATCTCTTGCCAGATACGCAGTATTTT. It codes for CARSVGHLLPDTQYF.

The genes are TRBV5-8 and TRBJ1-5; 7 bases are a match to TRBD1. V was pared by 5 bases and J by 6 bases, with 8 bases of the junction left unmatched. The germline V gene has CDR1 SGHTS and CDR2 YDEGEE. This CDR3 contains 14 residues. CDR3 sequence: CASRLQGRGQPQHF. DNA for the CDR3: TGTGCCAGCAGGCTACAGGGGAGGGGTCAGCCCCAGCATTTT.

The chain links TRBV7-2 to TRBJ2-7; 9 bases line up with TRBD1. J gave up 5 bases and V 4 bases, and 6 bases lay outside the gene matches. Looked up from germline, CDR1 is SGHTA and CDR2 is FQGNSA. The CDR3 is made up of 14 amino acids. This CDR3 reads CASSSGTGTNEQYF. The CDR3 bases are TGTGCCAGCAGCTCTGGGACAGGGACTAACGAGCAGTACTTC.

There are many counts of this clonotype. The CDR3 reads CASSVGPQVSEQFF. CDR3 DNA: TGTGCCAGCAGCGTAGGGCCACAGGTCAGTGAGCAGTTCTTC. The rearrangement uses TRBV9 and TRBJ2-1; tentatively, D is TRBD1 (5 bases). Germline V gene sequence: CDR1 SGDLS, CDR2 YYNGEE. Deletions cut 0 bases from V and 9 bases from J, with 13 bases between. The CDR3 totals 14 residues.

Notes on this clonotype: This sequence may be a read error, since a much larger clone differs from it by one base. The V gene is TRBV10-3, the J gene TRBJ2-5, with 8 bases aligning to TRBD1. CDR3 length: 15 amino acids. CDR1 ENHRY and CDR2 SYGVKD come from the germline V gene. The CDR3 here is CASSKTTGAQEIQYF. DNA for the CDR3: TGTGCCAGCAGTAAGACGACAGGGGCTCAAGAGATCCAGTACTTC.

In its sample, this clonotype was seen many times. The chain links TRBV20-1 to TRBJ2-1; 8 positions match TRBD2. CDR1 is DFQATT and CDR2 is SNEGSKA in the germline V gene (reference sequence). This CDR3 region has 13 residues. The ends lost 3 bases at V and 7 bases at J; junction bases unmatched: 5. The CDR3, as DNA: TGCAGTGCTAGCGGGGGGGCCCGGAATGAGCAGTTCTTC. Translated: CSASGGARNEQFF.

The chain employs TRBV2 and TRBJ1-1; D gene uncertain. The CDR3 spans 10 residues. Germline CDR1 reads SNHLY; CDR2 reads FYNNEI. With 8 bases removed from V and 7 bases from J, the gap between germline ends came to 8 bases. The CDR3 bases are TGTGCCAGCGTATCGGGTGAAGCTTTCTTT. Translating it yields CASVSGEAFF.

V and J are TRBV20-1 and TRBJ1-1; 11 bases map to TRBD1. From germline, CDR1 is DFQATT and CDR2 SNEGSKA (reference sequence). The trim removed 5 bases at V and 11 bases at J, leaving 10 bases unmatched. This CDR3 is 13 amino acids long. The chain's CDR3 is CSARGTGGSRAFF. The CDR3 bases are TGCAGTGCTCGAGGGACAGGGGGTTCCAGGGCTTTCTTT.

This clonotype was picked up many times. This sequence joins TRBV12-3 or TRBV12-4 and TRBJ1-2; TRBD1 might be the D (6 bases). This CDR3 has 11 amino acids. The germline V and J ends were trimmed by 4 bases and 7 bases, with 7 bases remaining between them. The chain's CDR3 is CASSSRGGYTF. The CDR3, as DNA: TGTGCCAGCAGTTCCAGGGGTGGCTACACCTTC.

The genes are TRBV29-1 and TRBJ2-2; 8 nucleotides match TRBD2. CDR1 and CDR2 from the germline V gene are SQVTM and ANQGSEA. The CDR3 is made up of 12 amino acids. V shed 7 bases, J shed 5 bases, and the junction held 3 bases outside the gene matches. The CDR3 DNA follows: TGCAGCGCCCGACTAGCGACCGGGGAGCTGTTTTTT. It is translated as CSARLATGELFF.

This rearrangement joins TRBV20-1 to TRBJ2-5, with TRBD1 matching over 8 bases. This CDR3 is 14 amino acids long. The trim removed 5 bases at V and 1 base at J, leaving 6 bases unmatched. CDR1 and CDR2 (germline): DFQATT, SNEGSKA (reference sequence). CDR3 nucleotides: TGCAGTGCTTCGGGGACAGGTCTCCAAGAGACCCAGTACTTC. It codes for CSASGTGLQETQYF.